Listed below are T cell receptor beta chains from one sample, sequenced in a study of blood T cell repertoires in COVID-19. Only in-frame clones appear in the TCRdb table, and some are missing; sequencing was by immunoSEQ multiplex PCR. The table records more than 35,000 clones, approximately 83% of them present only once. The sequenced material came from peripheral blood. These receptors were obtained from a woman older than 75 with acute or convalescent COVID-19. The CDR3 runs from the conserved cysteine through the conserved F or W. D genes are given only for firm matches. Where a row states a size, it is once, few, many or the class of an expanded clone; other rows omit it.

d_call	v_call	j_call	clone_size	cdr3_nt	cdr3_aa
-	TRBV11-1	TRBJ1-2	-	TGTGCCAGCAGCTCGACCGGGGACTACTATGGCTACACCTTC	CASSSTGDYYGYTF
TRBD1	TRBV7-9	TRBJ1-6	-	TGTGCCAGCAGCTGGGGACAGTCGGAACCCCACTTT	CASSWGQSEPHF
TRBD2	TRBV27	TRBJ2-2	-	TGTGCCAGCAGTCGTGCCTCCGGGACTAGCGGGGGGACCGGGGAGCTGTTTTTT	CASSRASGTSGGTGELFF
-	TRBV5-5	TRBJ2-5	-	TGTGCCAGCAGCTCCTCCGGGGAGGTGACCCAGTACTTC	CASSSSGEVTQYF
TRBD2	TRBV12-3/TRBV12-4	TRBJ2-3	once	TGTGCCAGCAGTGCGACTAGCGGGGGCACGCAGTATTTT	CASSATSGGTQYF
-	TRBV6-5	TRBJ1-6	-	TGTGCCAGCATGGCAGGGCAACAATCACCCCTCCACTTT	CASMAGQQSPLHF
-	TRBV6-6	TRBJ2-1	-	TGTGCCAGCAGTGCCGGGACTCGTAACAATGAGCAGTTCTTC	CASSAGTRNNEQFF
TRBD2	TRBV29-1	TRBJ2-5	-	TGCAGCGTTGGGGACTACAAAGAGACCCAGTACTTC	CSVGDYKETQYF
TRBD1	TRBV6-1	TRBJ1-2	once	TGTGCCAGCAGTGAGGCAACCGGGACAGGGACCTATGGCTACACCTTC	CASSEATGTGTYGYTF
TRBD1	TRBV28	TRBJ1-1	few	TGTGCCAGCAGACCACCGGGGACAGGGGGCCGGAAAACTGAAGCTTTCTTT	CASRPPGTGGRKTEAFF
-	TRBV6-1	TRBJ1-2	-	TGTGCCAGCAGTGATTTCCGCGGGGCGATTGGCTACACCTTC	CASSDFRGAIGYTF
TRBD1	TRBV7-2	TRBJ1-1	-	TGTGCCAGCAGCTTAGTTAAAGGGGGCGCGGAGACTGAAGCTTTCTTT	CASSLVKGGAETEAFF
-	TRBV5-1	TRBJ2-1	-	TGCGCCAGCAGCTTGGAACTTACCGCATACAATGAGCAGTTCTTC	CASSLELTAYNEQFF
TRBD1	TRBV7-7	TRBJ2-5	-	TGTGCTAGCAGCTCCGACCCGACAGGGGCAGAGACCCAGTACTTC	CASSSDPTGAETQYF
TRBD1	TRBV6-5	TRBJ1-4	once	TGTGCCAGCAGCCTCCTTCAGGGGGAAAATGAAAAACTGTTTTTT	CASSLLQGENEKLFF
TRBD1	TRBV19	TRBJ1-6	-	TGTGCCAGTAGGGGACAGGGGCTCAATTCACCCCTCCACTTT	CASRGQGLNSPLHF
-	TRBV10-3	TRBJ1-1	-	TGTGCCACGGGGGGGAGGGAAGACACTGAAGCTTTCTTT	CATGGREDTEAFF
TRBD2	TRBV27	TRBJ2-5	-	TGTGCCAGCAGATTTAGCGGGGGTTTCGAAGAGACCCAGTACTTC	CASRFSGGFEETQYF
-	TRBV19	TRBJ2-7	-	TGTGCCAGTAGTCGGCTAGAAGCCTCCTACGAGCAGTACTTC	CASSRLEASYEQYF
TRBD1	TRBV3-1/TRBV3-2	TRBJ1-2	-	TGTGCCAGCAGCCTTCTTGGGAAGGGGGCGCATGGCTACACCTTC	CASSLLGKGAHGYTF
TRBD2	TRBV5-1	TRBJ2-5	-	TGCGCCAGCAGCTCCCTGGGCGGGAGGGAGACCCAGTACTTC	CASSSLGGRETQYF
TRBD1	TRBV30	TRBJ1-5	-	TGTGCCTGGAGCACAGGGGGCGTGAATCAGCCCCAGCATTTT	CAWSTGGVNQPQHF
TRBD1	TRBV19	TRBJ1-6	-	TGTGCCAGTAAGGGGGCAGTCTTCGAAGGGGGTTCACCCCTCCACTTT	CASKGAVFEGGSPLHF
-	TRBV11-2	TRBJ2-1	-	TGTGCCAGCAGCTTAGGGTCGCAGGGGGGCCTCTACAATGAGCAGTTCTTC	CASSLGSQGGLYNEQFF
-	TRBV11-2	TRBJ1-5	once	TGTGCCAGCAGCTTAGGTGCGGACAGTCAGCCCCAGCATTTT	CASSLGADSQPQHF
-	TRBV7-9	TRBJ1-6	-	TGTGCCAGCAGCCCCCTGGACACAAATAATTCACCCCTCCACTTT	CASSPLDTNNSPLHF
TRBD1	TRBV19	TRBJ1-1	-	TGTGCCAGTAGTCCACAGGGGGGTCCCACTGAAGCTTTCTTT	CASSPQGGPTEAFF
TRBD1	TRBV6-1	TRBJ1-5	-	TGTGCCAGCAGTGATCCGGGACAGGGAGAGAATCAGCCCCAGCATTTT	CASSDPGQGENQPQHF
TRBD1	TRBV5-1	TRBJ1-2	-	TGCGCCAGCAGCTTGGGACAGGGGGCTGTAGGCTACACCTTC	CASSLGQGAVGYTF
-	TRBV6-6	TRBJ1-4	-	TGTGCCAGCAGTTATGGGCAGCAGGATGAAAAACTGTTTTTT	CASSYGQQDEKLFF
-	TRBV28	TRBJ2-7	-	TGTGCCAGCAGACCCGGCTCCTACGAGCAGTACTTC	CASRPGSYEQYF
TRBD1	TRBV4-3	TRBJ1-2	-	TGCGCCAGCAGCCAAGATCCCGAGACAGGGATCTTTGGCTACACCTTC	CASSQDPETGIFGYTF
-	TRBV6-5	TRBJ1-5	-	TGTGCCAGCAGTATAACCGAGAGTAGCAATCAGCCCCAGCATTTT	CASSITESSNQPQHF
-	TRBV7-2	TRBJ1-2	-	TGTGCCAGCAGCTTAAGCAACTATGGCTACACCTTC	CASSLSNYGYTF
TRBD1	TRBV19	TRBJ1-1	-	TGTGCCAGTAGTGTGGGACAGCGGTCCGTTGAAGCTTTCTTT	CASSVGQRSVEAFF
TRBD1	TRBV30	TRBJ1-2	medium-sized	TGTGCCTGGCACCGGGACAGAATCTATGGCTACACCTTC	CAWHRDRIYGYTF
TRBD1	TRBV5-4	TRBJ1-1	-	TGTGCCAGCAGCTTGAGATTAGGGACAGGCGCAGGGGAAGCTTTCTTT	CASSLRLGTGAGEAFF